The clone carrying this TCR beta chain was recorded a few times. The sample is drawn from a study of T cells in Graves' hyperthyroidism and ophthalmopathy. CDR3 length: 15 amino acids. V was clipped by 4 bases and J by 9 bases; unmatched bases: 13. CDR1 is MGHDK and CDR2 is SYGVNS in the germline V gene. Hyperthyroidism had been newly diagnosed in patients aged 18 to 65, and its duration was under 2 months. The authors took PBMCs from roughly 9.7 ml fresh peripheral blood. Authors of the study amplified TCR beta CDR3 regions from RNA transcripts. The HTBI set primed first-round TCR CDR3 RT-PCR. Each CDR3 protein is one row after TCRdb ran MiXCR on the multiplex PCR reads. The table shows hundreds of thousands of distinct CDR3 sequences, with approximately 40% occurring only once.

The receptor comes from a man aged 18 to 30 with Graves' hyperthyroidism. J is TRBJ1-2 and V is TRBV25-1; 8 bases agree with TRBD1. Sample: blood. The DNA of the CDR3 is TGTGCCAGCAGTGGCGACAGGGGAGCCACCTGGAGCTACACCTTC. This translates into CASSGDRGATWSYTF.